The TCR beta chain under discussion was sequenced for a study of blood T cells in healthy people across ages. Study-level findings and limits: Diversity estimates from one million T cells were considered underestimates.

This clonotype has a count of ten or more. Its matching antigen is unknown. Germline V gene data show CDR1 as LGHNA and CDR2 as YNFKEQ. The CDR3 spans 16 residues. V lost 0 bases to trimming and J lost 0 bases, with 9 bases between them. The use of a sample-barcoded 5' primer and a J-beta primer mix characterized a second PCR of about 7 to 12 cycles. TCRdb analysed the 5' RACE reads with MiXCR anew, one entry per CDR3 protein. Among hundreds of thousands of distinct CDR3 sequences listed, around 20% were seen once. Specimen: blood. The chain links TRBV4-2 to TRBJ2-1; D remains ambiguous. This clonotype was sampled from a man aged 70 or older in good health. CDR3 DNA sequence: TGTGCCAGCAGCCAAGAAATGAGGAACTCCTACAATGAGCAGTTCTTC. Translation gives CASSQEMRNSYNEQFF.